Following are 24 T cell receptor beta chains from one sample sequenced in a study of T cell responses to AZD1222 COVID-19 vaccine (dated by TCRdb to 2020 to 2023). The method behind the library was the immunoSEQ multiplex PCR assay. Held by TCRdb, this immuneACCESS table contains in-frame sequences only and omits some clones. Under half of the omission traces to an unresolved V gene where checked; the cause of the rest is unknown. The sample data list hundreds of thousands of clones, and approximately 94% of these were observed just once. The top ten clonotypes cover roughly 1% of the sample. The meaning of the sample's time point label: baseline before first vaccination. Taken with the paper, the label for treatment or condition translates to: meningococcal conjugate vaccine given as trial control. Sequenced here: peripheral blood, sampled on day 0 of MenACWY control vaccination. These receptors were obtained from an adult in good health.

The chain employs TRBV12-3 or TRBV12-4 and TRBJ1-1; no firm D call. Deletions cut 5 bases from V and 8 bases from J, with 9 bases between. The CDR3 is 11 residues long. CDR3 nucleotides: TGTGCCAGCAGTGACCTCAGCGAAGCTTTCTTT. Translating it yields CASSDLSEAFF.

The chain employs TRBV6-2 or TRBV6-3 and TRBJ2-7; D ambiguous. The V gene's germline CDR1 is MNHEY and CDR2 SVGEGT. The CDR3 is 15 amino acids. V dropped 0 bases and J dropped 3 bases, with 12 bases sitting between them. CDR3 sequence: CASSYSGYKRYEQYF. CDR3 in DNA: TGTGCCAGCAGTTACTCGGGCTATAAGCGCTACGAGCAGTACTTC.

V and J are TRBV2 and TRBJ1-3; 7 positions match TRBD1. Germline assignment: CDR1 SNHLY and CDR2 FYNNEI. This CDR3 region has 13 residues. V dropped 10 bases and J dropped 2; count of bases not matched to a gene: 5. The CDR3: CATGTAPGNTIYF. Here the CDR3 DNA reads TGTGCCACCGGGACAGCCCCTGGAAACACCATATATTTT. Supplemented by reference TRBV2 and TRBJ1-3, the full variable domain reads EPEVTQTPSHQVTQMGQEVILRCVPISNHLYFYWYRQILGQKVEFLVSFYNNEISEKSEIFDDQFSVERPDGSNFTLKIRSTKLEDSAMYFCATGTAPGNTIYFGEGSWLTVV.

The chain carries TRBV18 and TRBJ2-7; 8 bases map to TRBD1. The CDR3 covers 16 residues. From germline, CDR1 is KGHSH and CDR2 LQKENI. V lost 6 bases, J lost 4 bases, and 14 bases stayed unmatched. The CDR3 loop reads CASSPTTGQGAYEQYF. CDR3 bases: TGTGCCAGCTCCCCGACGACCGGGCAGGGGGCTTACGAGCAGTACTTC.

The chain carries TRBV6-5 and TRBJ1-1; 7 bases match TRBD1. Per germline, CDR1 MNHEY and CDR2 SVGAGI. Losses at the gene ends were 7 bases for V and 0 bases for J; bases not matched to a gene: 5. This CDR3 contains 14 residues. CDR3 nucleotides: TGTGCCAGCATTCCAACAGGGGTGAACACTGAAGCTTTCTTT. Protein: CASIPTGVNTEAFF.

The rearrangement uses TRBV18 and TRBJ1-2, with a weak D call TRBD1 (5 bases). Per the germline V gene, CDR1 is KGHSH and CDR2 is LQKENI. The CDR3 extends over 12 amino acids. V lost 2 bases and J 5 bases, leaving 6 bases between the germline ends. CDR3: CASSPGGYGYTF. The CDR3 DNA sequence: TGTGCCAGCTCACCAGGGGGGTATGGCTACACCTTC.

V and J are TRBV7-2 and TRBJ1-1, with D perhaps TRBD1 (6 bases). From germline, CDR1 is SGHTA and CDR2 FQGNSA. The CDR3 has 16 residues. V was cut by 4 bases and J by 7 bases, with 22 bases left in between. The CDR3 loop reads CASSYEPTGSMIEAFF. In DNA form, the CDR3 reads TGTGCCAGCAGCTACGAACCCACAGGGTCGATGATTGAAGCTTTCTTT.

The chain has TRBV28 and TRBJ1-3; TRBD1 matches 10 bases. In germline, CDR1 is MDHEN, CDR2 SYDVKM. This CDR3 contains 17 residues. The J segment lost 0 bases and the V segment lost 8 bases, leaving 10 bases of the junction unmatched. The CDR3 DNA reads TGTGCCAGCGGCCCCGGGACAGGGGTTTACTCTGGAAACACCATATATTTT. Translated: CASGPGTGVYSGNTIYF.

The chain links TRBV19 to TRBJ1-5, with 7 bases that match TRBD1. CDR3 length: 15 amino acids. The germline V gene has CDR1 LNHDA and CDR2 SQIVND (reference sequence). The junction had 7 bases not matched to a gene; V was cut back by 4 bases and J by 4 bases. CDR3 sequence (DNA): TGTGCCAGTAGTACCGGGGGACAGCAAAATCAGCCCCAGCATTTT. This sequence encodes CASSTGGQQNQPQHF.

Regarding this clone: Other DNA sequences from this sample encode an identical CDR3 as well. The genes are TRBV30 and TRBJ1-5; D is possibly TRBD1 (5 bases). Trimming took 0 bases from V and 6 from J, leaving 9 bases between them. The CDR3 covers 13 residues. CDR1 and CDR2 (germline): GTSNPN, SVGIG (reference sequence). The CDR3 reads CAWSVLRGQPQHF. The CDR3 nucleotides are TGTGCCTGGAGTGTACTAAGGGGTCAGCCCCAGCATTTT.

This chain links TRBV2 with TRBJ2-5; D might be TRBD2 (5 bases). Germline loops: CDR1 SNHLY, CDR2 FYNNEI. V lost 4 bases and J lost 5, with 17 bases in between. This CDR3 contains 15 residues. CDR3 DNA sequence: TGTGCCAGCAGTGTTAAGCGGCAGATTGGGGAGACCCAGTACTTC. This gives the protein CASSVKRQIGETQYF.

This chain uses TRBV3-1 (or the pseudogene TRBV3-2) with TRBJ2-2; 8 bases match TRBD2. This CDR3 comprises 14 residues. Losses at the gene ends were 5 bases for V and 3 bases for J; bases not matched to a gene: 2. Germline V CDR1 and CDR2: LGHDT, YNNKEL (reference sequence). As DNA, the CDR3 is TGTGCCAGCAGCAGCGGGGGTTACACCGGGGAGCTGTTTTTT. Translated, it gives CASSSGGYTGELFF.

The DNA of the CDR3 is TGTGCCTGGAGGATCTGGGGCCGTAACACTGAAGCTTTCTTT. Residues: CAWRIWGRNTEAFF. The gene calls are TRBV30 and TRBJ1-1, with D possibly TRBD1 on 5 matching bases. CDR3 length: 14 residues. CDR1 and CDR2 from the germline V gene are GTSNPN and SVGIG (reference sequence). V lost 3 bases, J lost 2 bases, and 13 bases lay in between.

The V and J genes are TRBV5-1 and TRBJ1-2; no reliable D call. The germline CDR1 and CDR2 sequences are SGHRS and YFSETQ. This CDR3 comprises 15 residues. V was pared by 4 bases and J by 4 bases, with 17 bases between. CDR3 protein: CASSLDPRDTYGYTF. The CDR3 nucleotides are TGCGCCAGCAGCCTCGACCCCCGGGATACCTATGGCTACACCTTC.

This chain links TRBV7-2 with TRBJ1-2, with 7 bases fitting TRBD1. The CDR3 covers 14 residues. The V and J ends lost 6 bases and 8 bases, in that order; junction bases with no gene match: 12. Per the germline V gene, CDR1 is SGHTA and CDR2 is FQGNSA. This chain's CDR3 is CASSPRDRARGYTF. CDR3 nucleotide sequence: TGTGCCAGCAGTCCTCGAGACAGGGCGCGGGGCTACACCTTC.

The chain joins TRBV6-5 to TRBJ1-1, with 7 bases matching TRBD1. The CDR3 has 10 amino acids. V was clipped by 11 bases and J by 8 bases; unmatched bases: 5. CDR1 is MNHEY and CDR2 is SVGAGI in the germline V gene. The CDR3 DNA reads as TGTGCCGGCGACAGGGCGGAAGCTTTCTTT. Its protein is CAGDRAEAFF.

The chain carries TRBV6-2 or TRBV6-3 and TRBJ2-5; 9 nucleotides line up with TRBD2. Germline V gene lookup returns CDR1 MNHEY and CDR2 SVGEGT. This CDR3 contains 14 residues. The junction had 2 bases not matched to a gene; V was cut back by 2 bases and J by 4 bases. The CDR3 DNA sequence: TGTGCCAGCAGTTACGCTAGCGGGATAGAGACCCAGTACTTC. Amino acid sequence: CASSYASGIETQYF.

J is TRBJ1-1 and V is TRBV7-3, with D possibly TRBD1 on 6 matching bases. This CDR3 is built from 13 residues. V lost 4 bases and J lost 5, with 11 bases in between. The germline gives CDR1 SGHTA, CDR2 FQGTGA. In nucleotides, the CDR3 is TGTGCCAGCAGCTCGGTACAGGGTACTGAAGCTTTCTTT. Protein: CASSSVQGTEAFF.

This chain links TRBV11-2 with TRBJ1-3; TRBD1 matches 8 bases. With V trimmed by 6 bases and J by 5 bases, 12 bases remained unmatched. CDR1 is SGHAT and CDR2 is FQNNGV in the germline V gene. CDR3 length: 16 residues. The CDR3 coding sequence is TGTGCCAGCAGTCAAACGTCTCGACAGGGGCGAAACACCATATATTTT. This translates into CASSQTSRQGRNTIYF.

The J gene is TRBJ1-1, the V gene TRBV27, with D uncertain. Trimming removed 4 bases from V and 1 base from J, with 7 bases in between. The CDR3 has 13 amino acids. Germline CDR1 MNHEY, CDR2 SMNVEV (reference sequence). The CDR3 DNA sequence: TGTGCCAGCAGTTGGGTTGGGAACACTGAAGCTTTCTTT. Translated: CASSWVGNTEAFF.

V usage is TRBV6-5 and J usage is TRBJ1-2, with 7 bases matching TRBD1. V lost 8 bases, J lost 4 bases, and 4 bases stayed unmatched. CDR3 length: 12 amino acids. The germline gives CDR1 MNHEY, CDR2 SVGAGI. CDR3 DNA sequence: TGTGCCAGCGGGAAGGGGGCCTATGGCTACACCTTC. Its translation is CASGKGAYGYTF.

This clone has ten or more counts. The chain has TRBV5-6 and TRBJ2-1; D ambiguous. The CDR3 runs 16 residues. V lost 0 bases, J lost 2 bases, and 12 bases lay in between. CDR1 is SGHDT and CDR2 is YYEEEE in the germline V gene. For the CDR3, the DNA is TGTGCCAGCAGCTTGGAGGTACTGCCGCCCTACAATGAGCAGTTCTTC. It codes for CASSLEVLPPYNEQFF.

V and J are TRBV24-1 and TRBJ1-5; 7 bases are a match to TRBD1. The V gene's germline CDR1 is KGHDR and CDR2 SFDVKD. V shed 3 bases and J 0 bases; nucleotides not matched to a gene: 1. The CDR3 has 15 amino acids. The CDR3 reads CATSDRQGSNQPQHF. CDR3 DNA sequence: TGTGCCACCAGTGATCGACAGGGTAGCAATCAGCCCCAGCATTTT.

This chain joins TRBV5-6 and TRBJ1-2, with 7 bases matching TRBD1. Per the germline V gene, CDR1 is SGHDT and CDR2 is YYEEEE. This CDR3 is 16 amino acids long. The ends lost 6 bases at V and 0 bases at J; junction bases unmatched: 11. Written as DNA, the CDR3 is TGTGCCAGCAACCCTGGGACAGTAGAAGCTAACTATGGCTACACCTTC. Its protein product is CASNPGTVEANYGYTF.